One and the same sample provided the 5 T cell receptor beta chains below, sequenced in a study of response to subunit inactivated influenza vaccine. Each CDR3 protein is one row after TCRdb ran MiXCR on the RT-PCR reads. The table records roughly 650,000 distinct CDR3 sequences, around 14% of them present only once. The sample in question was PBMCs from blood, obtained 12 days after vaccination. These receptors all come from a man aged 50 to 60 who received an inactivated influenza vaccine.

The chain is built from TRBV6-1 and TRBJ2-7; 9 bases line up with TRBD1. With 5 bases clipped from V and 3 bases from J, the junction kept 5 bases outside the gene matches. Germline loops: CDR1 MNHNS, CDR2 SASEGT. The CDR3 covers 14 residues. The CDR3 spells CASSRQGDSYEQYF. CDR3 nucleotides: TGTGCCAGCAGTAGACAGGGGGATAGCTACGAGCAGTACTTC.

CDR3: CASRTVSYNEQFF. The DNA for the CDR3 is TGCGCCAGCAGGACCGTCTCCTACAATGAGCAGTTCTTC. The rearrangement links TRBV5-1 to TRBJ2-1; D is ambiguous. V lost 5 bases and J 0 bases, leaving 6 bases between the germline ends. The CDR3 spans 13 residues. Germline CDR1 SGHRS, CDR2 YFSETQ.

The V call is TRBV7-6, the J call TRBJ2-7, with D possibly being TRBD1 (6 bases). Trimming removed 4 bases from V and 3 bases from J, with 31 bases in between. Germline values: CDR1 SGHVS, CDR2 FNYEAQ. The CDR3 is 20 amino acids. CDR3: CASSSLSSTGTTSNNYEQYF. As DNA, the CDR3 is TGTGCCAGCAGCTCCCTCAGTAGCACGGGGACAACGAGTAACAACTACGAGCAGTACTTC.

V usage is TRBV29-1 and J usage is TRBJ2-7; D remains ambiguous. Trimming stripped 0 bases from V and 13 bases from J, with 16 bases between. CDR1 is SQVTM and CDR2 is ANQGSEA in the germline V gene. The CDR3 has 12 residues. CDR3 residues: CSVEENGRHHYF. In DNA, the CDR3 is TGCAGCGTTGAAGAGAATGGCCGACACCATTACTTC.

DNA for the CDR3: TGTGCCAGCAGTTACTCTAACAGGGGGACCTATGGCTACACCTTC. It encodes CASSYSNRGTYGYTF. The chain combines TRBV6-5 with TRBJ1-2, with 8 bases that match TRBD1. Germline lookup yields CDR1 MNHEY and CDR2 SVGAGI. The V gene end was trimmed by 0 bases and the J gene end by 4 bases; junction bases not matched to a gene: 4. The CDR3 length is 15 residues.